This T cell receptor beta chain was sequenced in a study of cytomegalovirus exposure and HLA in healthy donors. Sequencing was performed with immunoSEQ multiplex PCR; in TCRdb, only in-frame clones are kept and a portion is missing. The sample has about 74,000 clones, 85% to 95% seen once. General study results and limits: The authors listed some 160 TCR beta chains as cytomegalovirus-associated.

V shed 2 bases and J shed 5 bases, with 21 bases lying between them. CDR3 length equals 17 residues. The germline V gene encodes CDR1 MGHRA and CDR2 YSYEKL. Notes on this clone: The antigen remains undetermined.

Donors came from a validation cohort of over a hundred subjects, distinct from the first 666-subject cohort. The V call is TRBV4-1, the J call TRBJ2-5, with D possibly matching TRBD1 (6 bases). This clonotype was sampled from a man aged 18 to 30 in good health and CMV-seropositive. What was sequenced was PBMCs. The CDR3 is CASSQKGVGAARETQYF. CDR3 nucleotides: TGCGCCAGCAGCCAAAAGGGGGTAGGGGCGGCCAGGGAGACCCAGTACTTC.